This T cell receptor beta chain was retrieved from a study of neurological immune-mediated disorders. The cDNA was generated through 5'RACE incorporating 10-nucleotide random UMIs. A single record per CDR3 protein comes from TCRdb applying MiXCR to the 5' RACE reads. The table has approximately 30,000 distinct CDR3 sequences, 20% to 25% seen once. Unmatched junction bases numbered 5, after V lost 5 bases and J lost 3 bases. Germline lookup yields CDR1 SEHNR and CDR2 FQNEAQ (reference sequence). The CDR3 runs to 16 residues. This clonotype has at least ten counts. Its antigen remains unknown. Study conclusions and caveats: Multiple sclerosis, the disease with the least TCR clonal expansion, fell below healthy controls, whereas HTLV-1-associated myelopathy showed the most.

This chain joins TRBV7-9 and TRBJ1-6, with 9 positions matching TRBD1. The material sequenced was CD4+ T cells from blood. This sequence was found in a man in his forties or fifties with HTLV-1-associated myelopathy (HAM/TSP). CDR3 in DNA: TGTGCCAGCAGCCAAGGACAGGGGTTCTATAATTCACCCCTCCACTTT. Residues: CASSQGQGFYNSPLHF.